The entry that follows covers one TCR beta chain sequence. The antigen is unknown. Method: immunoSEQ multiplex PCR; TCRdb's copy keeps in-frame clones and lacks some. The sample carries about 40,000 clones, 79% recorded once. CDR3 size: 15 residues. Germline CDR1 reads MNHNS; CDR2 reads SASEGT. Trimming left V 7 bases short and J 2 bases short, with 15 bases between. These data are taken from a study of high-grade serous ovarian cancer treatment subgroups. Across the whole study: Each sample yielded on average roughly 7,000 unique TCR beta rearrangements from some 14,000 reads. The study's findings and limits: The analyses considered CDR3 and ignored CDR1 and CDR2.

The tumor samples were collected prior to definitive surgery or chemotherapy. The gene calls are TRBV6-1 and TRBJ1-5; D gene uncertain. The clonotype originates from a human donor with high-grade serous ovarian cancer. The sequenced sample was tumor tissue. The CDR3 DNA follows: TGTGCCAGCACTAGGACCGTCACGGGCAATCAGCCCCAGCATTTT. Translation: CASTRTVTGNQPQHF.